The 19 T cell receptor beta chains below come from one sample, sequenced in a study of healthy donors' naive CD4 and CD8 T cells. Starting from approximately 500 ng of total RNA, TCR libraries were made with linear amplification. TCRdb fed the reads into MiXCR, producing one record per CDR3 protein. The sample includes approximately 180,000 distinct CDR3 sequences, 74% of them seen just once. Sample: naive CD4+ and CD8+ T cells sorted from blood, pooled from several donors. The receptors shown here come from a pool of human donors in good health; the sample pools cells from several healthy donors.

The V gene is TRBV29-1, the J gene TRBJ1-1; D gene ambiguous. The germline gives CDR1 SQVTM, CDR2 ANQGSEA. V was pared by 7 bases and J by 1 base, with 10 bases between. The CDR3 runs 12 residues. In nucleotides, the CDR3 is TGCAGCGCCGGCTCACGGAACACTGAAGCTTTCTTT. Residues: CSAGSRNTEAFF.

This chain connects TRBV29-1 to TRBJ1-2, with D possibly matching TRBD1 (6 bases). Between the trimmed V and J ends, which lost 3 bases and 6 bases, there was a span of 11 bases. There are 12 residues in the CDR3. The germline CDR1 and CDR2 sequences are SQVTM and ANQGSEA. The CDR3 sequence: CSVDTGLHGYTF. CDR3 sequence (DNA): TGCAGCGTTGACACAGGGCTGCATGGCTACACCTTC.

The chain links TRBV27 to TRBJ2-1; D call uncertain. The ends were cut back, 2 bases at V and 4 bases at J, with 6 bases in the middle. Germline V lookup: CDR1 MNHEY, CDR2 SMNVEV (reference sequence). This CDR3 region has 13 residues. This CDR3 is CASSLTFYNEQFF. CDR3 coding DNA: TGTGCCAGCAGTTTAACCTTTTACAATGAGCAGTTCTTC.

This clonotype was counted only a few times. The chain combines TRBV5-6 with TRBJ2-3; D is unresolved. Trimming took 0 bases from V and 3 from J, leaving 2 bases between them. The CDR3 is made up of 12 amino acids. Germline-derived CDR1 and CDR2 are SGHDT and YYEEEE. The CDR3 protein is CASSLETDTQYF. Written as DNA, the CDR3 is TGTGCCAGCAGCTTGGAAACAGATACGCAGTATTTT.

This sequence joins TRBV29-1 and TRBJ1-2; no reliable D call. V gave up 6 bases and J gave up 7 bases, with 9 bases separating them. The CDR3 is 10 residues long. Germline loops: CDR1 SQVTM, CDR2 ANQGSEA. Written as DNA, the CDR3 is TGCAGCGTCGGAAGCCCTGGCTACACCTTC. This codes for CSVGSPGYTF.

This clonotype was counted a single time. A junction end diverges from the germline sequence, so it may reflect a read error. V and J are TRBV6-1 and TRBJ1-2, with D unresolved. The V gene's germline CDR1 is MNHNS and CDR2 SASEGT. The length of the CDR3 is 12 residues. The CDR3 nucleotides are TGTGCCAGCAGGGAAGGAGGCTATGGCTACACCTTC. Translating gives CASREGGYGYTF.

The rearrangement links TRBV27 to TRBJ1-1; TRBD1 is a possible D gene (5 bases). Germline lookup yields CDR1 MNHEY and CDR2 SMNVEV (reference sequence). Trimming pared 3 bases from V and 3 bases from J, leaving 11 bases between. The CDR3 consists of 14 residues. The CDR3 bases are TGTGCCAGCAGTTTTGGGGGATTGGACACTGAAGCTTTCTTT. Amino acids: CASSFGGLDTEAFF.

This clonotype was seen only a few times. V gene TRBV29-1 combines with J gene TRBJ1-2, with D unresolved. V lost 4 bases, J lost 4 bases, and 7 bases lay in between. The CDR3 runs to 11 residues. CDR1 is SQVTM and CDR2 is ANQGSEA in the germline V gene. CDR3 sequence (DNA): TGCAGCGTTGTTTCGATCTATGGCTACACCTTC. Translating gives CSVVSIYGYTF. Full variable domain (remainder filled in from reference TRBV29-1 and TRBJ1-2): SAVISQKPSRDICQRGTSLTIQCQVDSQVTMMFWYRQQPGQSLTLIATANQGSEATYESGFVIDKFPISRPNLTFSTLTVSNMSPEDSSIYLCSVVSIYGYTFGSGTRLTVV.

This rearrangement joins TRBV19 to TRBJ2-1; 8 bases are a match to TRBD2. Unmatched junction bases numbered 13, after V lost 5 bases and J lost 10 bases. Germline assignment: CDR1 LNHDA and CDR2 SQIVND (reference sequence). This CDR3 comprises 15 residues. The CDR3 nucleotides are TGTGCCAGTAGTCCGGAATTCGGGAGGGTCGGCGAGCAGTTCTTC. It codes for CASSPEFGRVGEQFF.

Written as DNA, the CDR3 is TGTGCCAGCAGTTACTCCAGGGACCCCTACAATGAGCAGTTCTTC. Translation gives CASSYSRDPYNEQFF. The chain combines TRBV6-6 with TRBJ2-1; D possibly matches TRBD1 or TRBD2 (5 bases each). With 0 bases removed from V and 2 bases from J, the gap between germline ends came to 8 bases. The germline V gene has CDR1 MNHNY and CDR2 SVGAGI (reference sequence). This CDR3 is built from 15 residues.

V and J are TRBV29-1 and TRBJ2-1, with 10 bases identical to TRBD1. Germline-derived CDR1 and CDR2 are SQVTM and ANQGSEA. The CDR3 loop spans 14 amino acids. Trimming cost V 5 bases and J 7 bases; bases outside gene matches: 8. The CDR3 DNA sequence: TGCAGCGTTCAACCGACAGGGGGCCCGAATGAGCAGTTCTTC. The encoded protein is CSVQPTGGPNEQFF.

The chain recombines TRBV4-2 with TRBJ2-5; possible D gene TRBD2, 5 bases. The V end lost 0 bases, the J end lost 7 bases, and 6 bases lay between the germline ends. CDR3 length: 12 amino acids. The germline V gene encodes CDR1 LGHNA and CDR2 YNFKEQ. CDR3 amino acids: CASSQERGTQYF. The CDR3 DNA reads TGTGCCAGCAGCCAAGAACGGGGGACCCAGTACTTC.

This clonotype was observed once. V usage is TRBV29-1 and J usage is TRBJ2-6; perhaps TRBD1 as D (6 bases). The germline V gene has CDR1 SQVTM and CDR2 ANQGSEA. V lost 2 bases, J lost 2 bases, and 7 bases lay in between. The CDR3 is made up of 14 amino acids. In DNA form, the CDR3 reads TGCAGCGTTGAAAGGGGGACTGGGGCCAACGTCCTGACTTTC. This gives the protein CSVERGTGANVLTF.

The chain employs TRBV29-1 and TRBJ2-2; no clear D. CDR3 length: 13 residues. V gave up 4 bases and J gave up 2 bases, with 8 bases separating them. Germline assignment: CDR1 SQVTM and CDR2 ANQGSEA. CDR3 nucleotide sequence: TGCAGCGTTGGCACAAGTAACACCGGGGAGCTGTTTTTT. As protein: CSVGTSNTGELFF.

The chain couples TRBV30 to TRBJ2-7; D ambiguous. CDR1 GTSNPN and CDR2 SVGIG come from the germline V gene (reference sequence). The germline V and J ends were trimmed by 2 bases and 0 bases, with 8 bases remaining between them. This CDR3 has 13 residues. CDR3: CAWSMGYSYEQYF. As DNA, the CDR3 is TGTGCCTGGAGTATGGGTTACTCCTACGAGCAGTACTTC.

V is TRBV5-6 and J is TRBJ2-7; 11 bases line up with TRBD1. Germline assignment: CDR1 SGHDT and CDR2 YYEEEE. The CDR3 sequence is 15 residues long. Germline trimming cut 3 bases from V and 2 bases from J; bases unmatched to any gene: 4. The CDR3 is CASSYGQGAPYEQYF. DNA of the CDR3: TGTGCCAGCAGCTATGGACAGGGGGCCCCCTACGAGCAGTACTTC.

The V call is TRBV6-5, the J call TRBJ1-1; tentative D call: TRBD1 (5 bases). V was pared by 0 bases and J by 4 bases, with 12 bases between. The CDR3 has 15 amino acids. CDR1 and CDR2 (germline): MNHEY, SVGAGI. In nucleotides, the CDR3 is TGTGCCAGCAGTTACTCCGACAGCTTGGTCACTGAAGCTTTCTTT. This sequence encodes CASSYSDSLVTEAFF.

This clonotype occurred a few times. This chain connects TRBV6-5 to TRBJ1-5; D gene unclear. This CDR3 spans 16 amino acids. Germline-derived CDR1 and CDR2 are MNHEY and SVGAGI. V dropped 5 bases and J dropped 1 base, with 15 bases sitting between them. The CDR3 nucleotides are TGTGCCAGCAGTCCCGTCGGCGAATGGAGCAATCAGCCCCAGCATTTT. Protein product: CASSPVGEWSNQPQHF.

This chain joins TRBV29-1 and TRBJ2-5; 9 nucleotides line up with TRBD2. The germline V gene encodes CDR1 SQVTM and CDR2 ANQGSEA. The CDR3 length is 13 residues. The ends lost 5 bases at V and 3 bases at J; junction bases unmatched: 4. CDR3 DNA sequence: TGCAGCGTTTTGCCTAGCGGGGAAGAGACCCAGTACTTC. This sequence encodes CSVLPSGEETQYF.